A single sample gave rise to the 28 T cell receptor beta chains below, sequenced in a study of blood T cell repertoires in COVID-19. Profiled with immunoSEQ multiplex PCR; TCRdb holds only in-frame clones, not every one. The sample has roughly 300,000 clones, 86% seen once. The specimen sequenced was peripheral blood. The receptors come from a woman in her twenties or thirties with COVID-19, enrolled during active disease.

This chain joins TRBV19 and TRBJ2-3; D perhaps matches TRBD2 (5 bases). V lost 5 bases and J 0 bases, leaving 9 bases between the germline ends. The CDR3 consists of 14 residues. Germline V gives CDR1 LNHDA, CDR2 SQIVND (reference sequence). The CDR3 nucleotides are TGTGCCAGTAGTGCGACGGGGAGCACAGATACGCAGTATTTT. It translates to CASSATGSTDTQYF.

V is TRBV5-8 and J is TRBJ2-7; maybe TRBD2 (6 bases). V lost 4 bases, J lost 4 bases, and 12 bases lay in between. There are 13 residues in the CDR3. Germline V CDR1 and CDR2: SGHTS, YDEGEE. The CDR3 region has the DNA TGTGCCAGCAGCCGAGGGGCGGGATACGAGCAGTACTTC. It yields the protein CASSRGAGYEQYF.

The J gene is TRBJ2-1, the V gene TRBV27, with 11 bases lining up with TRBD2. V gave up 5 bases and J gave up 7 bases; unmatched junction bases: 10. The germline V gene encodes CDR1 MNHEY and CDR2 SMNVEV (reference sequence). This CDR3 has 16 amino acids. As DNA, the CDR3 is TGTGCCAGCAGTCTACAGACTAGCGGGGCCCCAAATGAGCAGTTCTTC. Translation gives CASSLQTSGAPNEQFF.

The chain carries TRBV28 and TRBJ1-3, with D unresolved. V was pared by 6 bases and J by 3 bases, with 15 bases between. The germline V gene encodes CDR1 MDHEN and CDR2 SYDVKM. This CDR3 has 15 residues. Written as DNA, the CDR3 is TGTGCCAGCAGACCCGATATCGGGGTTGGAAACACCATATATTTT. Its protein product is CASRPDIGVGNTIYF.

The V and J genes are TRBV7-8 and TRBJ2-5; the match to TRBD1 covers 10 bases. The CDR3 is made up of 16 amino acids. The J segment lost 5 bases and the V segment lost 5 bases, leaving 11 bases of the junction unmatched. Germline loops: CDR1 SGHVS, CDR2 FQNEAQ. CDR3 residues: CASSDRTGGDWETQYF. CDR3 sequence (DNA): TGTGCCAGCAGCGACCGGACAGGGGGGGATTGGGAGACCCAGTACTTC. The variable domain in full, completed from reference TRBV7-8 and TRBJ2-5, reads GAGVSQSPRYKVAKRGQDVALRCDPISGHVSLFWYQQALGQGPEFLTYFQNEAQLDKSGLPSDRFFAERPEGSVSTLKIQRTQQEDSAVYLCASSDRTGGDWETQYFGPGTRLLVL.

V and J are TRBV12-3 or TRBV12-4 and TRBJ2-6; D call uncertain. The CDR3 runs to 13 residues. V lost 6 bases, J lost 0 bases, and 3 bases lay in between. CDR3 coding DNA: TGTGCCAGCAGCCTCTCTGGGGCCAACGTCCTGACTTTC. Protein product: CASSLSGANVLTF.

For the CDR3, the DNA is TGTGCCAGTGAGAAGGGGACACGGCATGGCTACACCTTC. Translation gives CASEKGTRHGYTF. This chain links TRBV9 with TRBJ1-2, with D perhaps matching TRBD1 (6 bases). The CDR3 covers 13 residues. Trimming shortened V by 8 bases and J by 6 bases, and 17 bases separated the two germline ends. CDR1 is SGDLS, CDR2 YYNGEE, per germline.

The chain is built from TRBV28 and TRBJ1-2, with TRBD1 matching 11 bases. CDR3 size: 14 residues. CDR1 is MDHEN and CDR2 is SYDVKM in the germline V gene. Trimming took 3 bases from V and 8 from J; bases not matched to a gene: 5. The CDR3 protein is CASSFGTGGGGYTF. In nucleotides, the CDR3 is TGTGCCAGCAGTTTCGGGACAGGGGGTGGAGGCTACACCTTC.

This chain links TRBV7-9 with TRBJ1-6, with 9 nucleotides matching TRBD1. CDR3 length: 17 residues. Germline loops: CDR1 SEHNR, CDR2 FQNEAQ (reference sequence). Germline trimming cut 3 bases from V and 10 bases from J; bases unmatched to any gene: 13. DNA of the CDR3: TGTGCCAGCAGCTTCACAGAACCGGGACAGGGAATCTCACCCCTCCACTTT. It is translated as CASSFTEPGQGISPLHF.

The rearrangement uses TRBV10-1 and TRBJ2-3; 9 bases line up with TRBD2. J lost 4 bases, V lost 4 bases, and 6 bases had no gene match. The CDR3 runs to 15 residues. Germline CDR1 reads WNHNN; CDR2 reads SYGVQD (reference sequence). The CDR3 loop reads CASSGVAGVADTQYF. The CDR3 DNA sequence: TGCGCCAGCAGTGGAGTAGCGGGGGTCGCAGATACGCAGTATTTT.

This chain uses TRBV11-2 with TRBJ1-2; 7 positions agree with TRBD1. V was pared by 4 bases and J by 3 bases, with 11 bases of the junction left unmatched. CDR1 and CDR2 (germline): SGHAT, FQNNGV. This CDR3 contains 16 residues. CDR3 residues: CASSYATGASYYGYTF. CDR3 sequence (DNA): TGTGCCAGCAGCTACGCAACAGGGGCCTCGTACTATGGCTACACCTTC.

CDR3 sequence reads: CASSVGHQITEAFF. CDR3 in DNA: TGTGCCAGCAGTGTGGGACATCAAATCACTGAAGCTTTCTTT. This sequence joins TRBV2 and TRBJ1-1; D might be TRBD1 (6 bases). Per the germline V gene, CDR1 is SNHLY and CDR2 is FYNNEI. The CDR3 has 14 amino acids. Trimming shortened V by 4 bases and J by 4 bases, and 13 bases separated the two germline ends.

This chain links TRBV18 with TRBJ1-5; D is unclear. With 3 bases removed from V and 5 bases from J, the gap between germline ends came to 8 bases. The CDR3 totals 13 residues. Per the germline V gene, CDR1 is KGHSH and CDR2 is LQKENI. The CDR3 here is CASSPGLDQPQHF. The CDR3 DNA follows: TGTGCCAGCTCACCCGGTTTGGATCAGCCCCAGCATTTT.

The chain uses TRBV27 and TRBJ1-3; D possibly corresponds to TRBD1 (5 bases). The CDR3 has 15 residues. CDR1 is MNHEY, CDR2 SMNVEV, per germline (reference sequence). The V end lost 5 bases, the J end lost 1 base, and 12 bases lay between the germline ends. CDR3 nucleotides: TGTGCCAGCAGTCCAAATGGGGCGTCTGGAAACACCATATATTTT. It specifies CASSPNGASGNTIYF.

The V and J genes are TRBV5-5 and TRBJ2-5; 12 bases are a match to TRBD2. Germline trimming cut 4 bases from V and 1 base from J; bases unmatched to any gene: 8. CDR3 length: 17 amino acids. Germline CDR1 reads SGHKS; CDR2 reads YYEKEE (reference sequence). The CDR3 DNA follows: TGTGCCAGCAGCCAACGACTAGCGGGGGTTACCCAAGAGACCCAGTACTTC. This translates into CASSQRLAGVTQETQYF.

CDR3 residues: CASSIEPRSSGNTIYF. DNA of the CDR3: TGTGCCAGTAGTATAGAGCCGCGGAGCTCTGGAAACACCATATATTTT. The chain is built from TRBV19 and TRBJ1-3; D is ambiguous. This CDR3 comprises 16 residues. V lost 0 bases and J lost 0, with 9 bases in between. CDR1 is LNHDA, CDR2 SQIVND, per germline (reference sequence).

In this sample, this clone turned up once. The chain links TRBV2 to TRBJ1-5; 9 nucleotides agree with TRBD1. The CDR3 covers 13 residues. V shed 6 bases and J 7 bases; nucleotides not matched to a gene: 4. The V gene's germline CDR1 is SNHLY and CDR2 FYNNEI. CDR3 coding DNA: TGTGCCAGCAGGGGGACAGGGATACAGCCCCAGCATTTT. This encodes CASRGTGIQPQHF. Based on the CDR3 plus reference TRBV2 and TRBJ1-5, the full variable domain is EPEVTQTPSHQVTQMGQEVILRCVPISNHLYFYWYRQILGQKVEFLVSFYNNEISEKSEIFDDQFSVERPDGSNFTLKIRSTKLEDSAMYFCASRGTGIQPQHFGDGTRLSIL.

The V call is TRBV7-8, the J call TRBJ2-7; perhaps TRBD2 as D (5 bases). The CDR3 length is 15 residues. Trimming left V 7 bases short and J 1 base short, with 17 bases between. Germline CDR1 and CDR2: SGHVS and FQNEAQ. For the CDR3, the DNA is TGTGCCAGCACCAGATCGGGGAGAAGATCCTACGAGCAGTACTTC. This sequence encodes CASTRSGRRSYEQYF.

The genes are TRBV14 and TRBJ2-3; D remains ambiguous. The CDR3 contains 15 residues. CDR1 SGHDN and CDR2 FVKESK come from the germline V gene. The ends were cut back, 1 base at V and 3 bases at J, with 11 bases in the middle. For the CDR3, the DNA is TGTGCCAGCAGCCAAGGAGTATTGGTGACAGATACGCAGTATTTT. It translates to CASSQGVLVTDTQYF. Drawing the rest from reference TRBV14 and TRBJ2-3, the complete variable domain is EAGVTQFPSHSVIEKGQTVTLRCDPISGHDNLYWYRRVMGKEIKFLLHFVKESKQDESGMPNNRFLAERTGGTYSTLKVQPAELEDSGVYFCASSQGVLVTDTQYFGPGTRLTVL.

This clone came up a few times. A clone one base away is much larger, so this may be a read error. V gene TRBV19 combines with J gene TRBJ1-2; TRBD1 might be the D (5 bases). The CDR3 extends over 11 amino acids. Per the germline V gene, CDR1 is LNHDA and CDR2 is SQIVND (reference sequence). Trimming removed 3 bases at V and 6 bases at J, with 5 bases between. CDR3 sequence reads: CASSIRDGYTF. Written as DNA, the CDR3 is TGTGCCAGTAGTATCAGGGATGGCTACACCTTC. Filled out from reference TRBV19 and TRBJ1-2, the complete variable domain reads DGGITQSPKYLFRKEGQNVTLSCEQNLNHDAMYWYRQDPGQGLRLIYYSQIVNDFQKGDIAEGYSVSREKKESFPLTVTSAQKNPTAFYLCASSIRDGYTFGSGTRLTVV.

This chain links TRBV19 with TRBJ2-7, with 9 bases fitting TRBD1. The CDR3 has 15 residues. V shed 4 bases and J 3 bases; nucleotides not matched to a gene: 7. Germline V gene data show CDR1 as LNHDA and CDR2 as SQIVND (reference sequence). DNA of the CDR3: TGTGCCAGTAGTACCGGGACAGGGTTCCGCTACGAGCAGTACTTC. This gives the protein CASSTGTGFRYEQYF.

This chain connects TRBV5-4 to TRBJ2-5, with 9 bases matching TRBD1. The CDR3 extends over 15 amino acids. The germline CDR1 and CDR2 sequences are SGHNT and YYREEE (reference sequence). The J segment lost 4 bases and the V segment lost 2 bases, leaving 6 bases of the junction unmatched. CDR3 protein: CASSFPGQGGETQYF. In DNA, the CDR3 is TGTGCCAGCAGCTTCCCGGGACAGGGAGGAGAGACCCAGTACTTC.

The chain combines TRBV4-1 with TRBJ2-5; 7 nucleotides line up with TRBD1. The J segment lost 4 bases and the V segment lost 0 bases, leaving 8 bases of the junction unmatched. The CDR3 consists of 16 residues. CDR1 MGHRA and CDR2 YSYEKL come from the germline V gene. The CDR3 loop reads CASSQEVQGVLETQYF. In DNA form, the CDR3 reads TGCGCCAGCAGCCAAGAGGTCCAGGGGGTATTAGAGACCCAGTACTTC.

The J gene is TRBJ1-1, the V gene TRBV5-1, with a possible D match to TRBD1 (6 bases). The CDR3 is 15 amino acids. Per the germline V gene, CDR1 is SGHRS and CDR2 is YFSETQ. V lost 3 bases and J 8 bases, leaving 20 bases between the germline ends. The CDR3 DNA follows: TGCGCCAGCAGCTCCAAGACACAGGGTCTCCGCGAAGCTTTCTTT. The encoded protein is CASSSKTQGLREAFF.

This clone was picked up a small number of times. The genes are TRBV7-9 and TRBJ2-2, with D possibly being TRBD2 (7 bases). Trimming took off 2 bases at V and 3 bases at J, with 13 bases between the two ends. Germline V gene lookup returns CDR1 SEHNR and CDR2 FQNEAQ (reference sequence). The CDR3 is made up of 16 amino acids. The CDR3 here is CASSLLAGAYTGELFF. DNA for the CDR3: TGTGCCAGCAGCTTATTGGCGGGGGCGTACACCGGGGAGCTGTTTTTT.

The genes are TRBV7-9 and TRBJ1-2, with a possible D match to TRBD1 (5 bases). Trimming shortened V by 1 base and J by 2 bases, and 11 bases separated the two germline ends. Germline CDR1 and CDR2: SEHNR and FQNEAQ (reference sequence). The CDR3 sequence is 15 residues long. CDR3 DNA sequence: TGTGCCAGCAGCTTAGTGGCAGGGCCCAACTATGGCTACACCTTC. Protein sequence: CASSLVAGPNYGYTF.

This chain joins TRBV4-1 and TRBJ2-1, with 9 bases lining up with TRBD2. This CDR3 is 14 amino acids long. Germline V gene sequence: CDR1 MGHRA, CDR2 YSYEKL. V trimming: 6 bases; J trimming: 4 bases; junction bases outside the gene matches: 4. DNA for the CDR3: TGCGCCAGCAGACCTAGCGGGGTTTACAATGAGCAGTTCTTC. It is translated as CASRPSGVYNEQFF.

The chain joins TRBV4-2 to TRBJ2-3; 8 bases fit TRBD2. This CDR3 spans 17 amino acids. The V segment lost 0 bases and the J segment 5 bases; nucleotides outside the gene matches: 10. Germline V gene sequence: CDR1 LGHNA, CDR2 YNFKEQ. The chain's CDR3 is CASSQDGQRGMRDTQYF. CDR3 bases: TGTGCCAGCAGCCAAGATGGGCAGCGGGGGATGCGAGATACGCAGTATTTT.